The clone carrying this TCR beta chain was detected many times. Antigen specificity is unknown. The source of the sample is a study of T cells in Graves' hyperthyroidism and ophthalmopathy. Overall study findings and caveats: In the analysis, a 13 V-J model separated ophthalmopathy from stable hyperthyroidism.

Amplified regions were TCR beta CDR3 sequences from RNA transcripts. HTBI primers were used for first-round RT-PCR of the TCR CDR3. Each CDR3 protein is one row after TCRdb ran MiXCR on the multiplex PCR reads. The data show some 320,000 distinct CDR3 sequences, approximately 14% seen once. V lost 5 bases to trimming and J lost 1 base; unmatched junction nucleotides: 4. The CDR3 has 17 residues. V is TRBV12-3 or TRBV12-4 and J is TRBJ2-3; 15 nucleotides line up with TRBD2. Sequencing input: blood. This TCR was recovered from a woman aged 40 to 49 with Graves' ophthalmopathy. This chain's CDR3 is CASSGTSGRRGTDTQYF. The CDR3 bases are TGTGCCAGCAGTGGGACTAGCGGGAGGCGCGGCACAGATACGCAGTATTTT.